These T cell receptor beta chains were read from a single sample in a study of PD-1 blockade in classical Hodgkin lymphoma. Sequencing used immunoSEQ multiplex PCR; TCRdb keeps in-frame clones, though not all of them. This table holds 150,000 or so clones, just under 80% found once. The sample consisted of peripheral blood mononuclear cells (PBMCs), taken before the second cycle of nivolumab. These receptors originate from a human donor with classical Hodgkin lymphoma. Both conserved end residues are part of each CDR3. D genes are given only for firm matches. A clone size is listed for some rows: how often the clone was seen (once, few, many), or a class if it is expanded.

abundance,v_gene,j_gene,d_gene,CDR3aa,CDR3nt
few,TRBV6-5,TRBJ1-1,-,CASSRDSEAFF,TGTGCCAGCAGTCGGGACTCTGAAGCTTTCTTT
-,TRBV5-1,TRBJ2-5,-,CASSLMGEETQYF,TGCGCCAGCAGCTTGATGGGGGAAGAGACCCAGTACTTC
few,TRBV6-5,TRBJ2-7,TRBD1,CASSFGQGWPYEQYF,TGTGCCAGCAGTTTCGGACAGGGCTGGCCCTACGAGCAGTACTTC
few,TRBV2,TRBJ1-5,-,CASSEDRWGNQPQHF,TGTGCCAGCAGTGAAGACAGGTGGGGCAATCAGCCCCAGCATTTT
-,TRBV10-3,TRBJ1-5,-,CATGHFGYGYQPQHF,TGTGCCACGGGACACTTTGGCTATGGATATCAGCCCCAGCATTTT
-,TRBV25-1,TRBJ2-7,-,CASSIHGEQYF,TGTGCCAGCAGTATTCACGGGGAGCAGTACTTC
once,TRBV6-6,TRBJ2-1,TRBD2,CATPRASGSNEQFF,TGTGCCACCCCGCGGGCTAGCGGGAGCAATGAGCAGTTCTTC
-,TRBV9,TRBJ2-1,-,CASSLRQGGGEVEQFF,TGTGCCAGCAGCCTTCGTCAAGGAGGGGGGGAGGTTGAGCAGTTCTTC
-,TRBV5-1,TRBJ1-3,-,CASSLGLSSGNTIYF,TGCGCCAGCAGCTTGGGGCTTAGCTCTGGAAACACCATATATTTT
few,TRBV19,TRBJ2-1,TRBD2,CASSLREGDEQFF,TGTGCCAGTAGTCTGCGGGAGGGCGATGAGCAGTTCTTC
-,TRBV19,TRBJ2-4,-,CASSIDGRQVAKNIQYF,TGTGCCAGTAGTATAGACGGCAGGCAAGTAGCCAAAAACATTCAGTACTTC
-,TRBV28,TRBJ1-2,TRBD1,CASSGRGSGYTF,TGTGCCAGCAGTGGCAGGGGGTCTGGCTACACCTTC
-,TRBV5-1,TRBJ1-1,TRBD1,CASSLTTGGSLNTEAFF,TGCGCCAGCAGCTTGACGACAGGGGGGTCCCTAAACACTGAAGCTTTCTTT
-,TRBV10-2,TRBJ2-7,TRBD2,CASSGLAESYEQYF,TGCGCCAGCAGCGGACTAGCTGAGTCCTACGAGCAGTACTTC
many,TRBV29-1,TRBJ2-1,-,CSVERAYEQFF,TGCAGCGTGGAAAGGGCTTATGAGCAGTTCTTC
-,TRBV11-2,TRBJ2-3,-,CASSLFPDDTQYF,TGTGCCAGCAGCTTATTTCCCGACGATACGCAGTATTTT
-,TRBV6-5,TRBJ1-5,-,CASTYWGNQPQHF,TGTGCCAGTACTTACTGGGGCAATCAGCCCCAGCATTTT
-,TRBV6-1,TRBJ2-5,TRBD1,CASTLQGAGETQYF,TGTGCCAGCACCCTACAGGGGGCGGGGGAGACCCAGTACTTC
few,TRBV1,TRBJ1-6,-,CTSSYLRLDF,TGCACCAGCAGCTACTTACGGCTGGACTTT
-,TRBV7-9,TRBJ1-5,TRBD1,CASSLYTGVDQPQHF,TGTGCCAGCAGCTTATATACAGGGGTGGATCAGCCCCAGCATTTT
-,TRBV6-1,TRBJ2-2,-,CASSEVRLTNTGELFF,TGTGCCAGCAGTGAAGTGAGGCTCACTAACACCGGGGAGCTGTTTTTT
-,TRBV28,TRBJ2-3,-,CASSSVGLSTDTQYF,TGTGCCAGCAGCTCGGTGGGCCTGAGCACAGATACGCAGTATTTT
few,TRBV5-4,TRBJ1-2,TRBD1,CASSLGPTGGASDLYGYTF,TGTGCCAGCAGCTTGGGCCCGACAGGGGGCGCCAGCGACCTCTATGGCTACACCTTC
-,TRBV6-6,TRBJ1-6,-,CASKGQSNSPLHF,TGTGCCAGCAAGGGGCAGAGTAATTCACCCCTCCACTTT
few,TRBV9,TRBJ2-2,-,CASSVEEGVGELFF,TGTGCCAGCAGCGTAGAGGAAGGAGTCGGGGAGCTGTTTTTT
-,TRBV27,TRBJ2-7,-,CASSRFSGGQGHEQYF,TGTGCCAGCAGTCGTTTCTCCGGAGGGCAGGGCCACGAGCAGTACTTC
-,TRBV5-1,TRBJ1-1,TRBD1,CASSLARGQDTEAFF,TGCGCCAGCAGCTTGGCCAGGGGGCAGGACACTGAAGCTTTCTTT
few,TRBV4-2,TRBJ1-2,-,CASSQGAAFWGYTF,TGTGCCAGCAGCCAAGGGGCGGCTTTTTGGGGCTACACCTTC
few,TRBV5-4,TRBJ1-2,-,CASSLGGYTSVYGYTF,TGTGCCAGCAGTTTGGGGGGGTACACAAGTGTCTATGGCTACACCTTC
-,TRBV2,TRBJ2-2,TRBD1,CASSEAPPDRGNTGELFF,TGTGCCAGCAGTGAAGCCCCCCCGGACAGGGGGAACACCGGGGAGCTGTTTTTT
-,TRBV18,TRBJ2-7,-,CASSPPWGAYEQYF,TGTGCCAGCTCACCACCTTGGGGGGCCTACGAGCAGTACTTC
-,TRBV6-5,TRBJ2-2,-,CASTPGGRVTGELFF,TGTGCCAGCACTCCTGGCGGGCGCGTAACCGGGGAGCTGTTTTTT
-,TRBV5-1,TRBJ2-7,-,CASSLGTGIHEQYF,TGCGCCAGCAGCTTGGGTACAGGGATCCACGAGCAGTACTTC
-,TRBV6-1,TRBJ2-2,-,CASRGGQNTGELFF,TGTGCCAGCAGGGGGGGACAAAACACCGGGGAGCTGTTTTTT
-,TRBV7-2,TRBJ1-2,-,CASSLTVLEGGYTF,TGTGCCAGCAGCTTGACAGTACTGGAAGGGGGCTACACCTTC
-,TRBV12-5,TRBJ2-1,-,CASGPTRQYNEQFF,TGTGCTAGTGGTCCCACCCGCCAGTACAATGAGCAGTTCTTC
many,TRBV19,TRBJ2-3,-,CASSIGPDTQYF,TGTGCCAGTAGTATAGGTCCAGATACGCAGTATTTT
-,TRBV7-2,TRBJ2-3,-,CASSAGQPHTQYF,TGTGCCAGCAGCGCGGGACAGCCCCATACGCAGTATTTT
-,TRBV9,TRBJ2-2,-,CASRSDPDKGRGELFF,TGTGCCAGCAGGAGTGACCCAGATAAAGGGCGCGGGGAGCTGTTTTTT
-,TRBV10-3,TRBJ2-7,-,CAISESTPGEQYF,TGTGCCATCAGTGAGTCGACGCCAGGAGAGCAGTACTTC
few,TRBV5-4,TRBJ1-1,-,CASSRLGTSDEAFF,TGTGCCAGCAGCCGGCTCGGGACGTCTGATGAAGCTTTCTTT
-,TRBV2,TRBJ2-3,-,CASSEQLGTDTQYF,TGTGCCAGCAGTGAACAGCTGGGCACAGATACGCAGTATTTT
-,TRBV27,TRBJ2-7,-,CASSLSRTDYEQYF,TGTGCCAGCAGTTTATCCCGGACAGATTACGAGCAGTACTTC
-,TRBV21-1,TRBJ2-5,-,CASSKEGQGRETQYF,TGTGCCAGCAGCAAAGAGGGGCAGGGAAGAGAGACCCAGTACTTC
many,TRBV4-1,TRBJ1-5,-,CASSQSPGRDANQPQHF,TGCGCCAGCAGCCAAAGTCCAGGGAGAGATGCTAATCAGCCCCAGCATTTT
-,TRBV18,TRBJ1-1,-,CASSPVENTEAFF,TGTGCCAGCTCACCAGTGGAGAACACTGAAGCTTTCTTT
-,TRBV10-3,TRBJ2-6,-,CAISEGAGANVLTF,TGTGCCATCAGTGAGGGCGCTGGGGCCAACGTCCTGACTTTC
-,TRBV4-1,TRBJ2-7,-,CASSEAEYSSDEQYF,TGCGCCAGCAGTGAGGCGGAGTACTCGTCCGACGAGCAGTACTTC
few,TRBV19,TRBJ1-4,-,CASSIPGGLPSEKLFF,TGTGCCAGTAGTATACCGGGGGGCCTCCCCAGTGAAAAACTGTTTTTT
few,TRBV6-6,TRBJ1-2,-,CASTNGGNYGYTF,TGTGCCAGCACTAACGGGGGGAACTATGGCTACACCTTC
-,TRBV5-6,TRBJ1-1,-,CASSLDSRLGAFF,TGTGCCAGCAGCTTGGATAGCAGGCTAGGAGCTTTCTTT
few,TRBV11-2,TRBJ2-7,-,CASSLGLVHPYEQYF,TGTGCCAGCAGCTTAGGTTTAGTACATCCCTACGAGCAGTACTTC
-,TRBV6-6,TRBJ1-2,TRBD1,CASARRGQENGYTF,TGTGCCAGCGCCCGGCGTGGACAGGAGAATGGCTACACCTTC